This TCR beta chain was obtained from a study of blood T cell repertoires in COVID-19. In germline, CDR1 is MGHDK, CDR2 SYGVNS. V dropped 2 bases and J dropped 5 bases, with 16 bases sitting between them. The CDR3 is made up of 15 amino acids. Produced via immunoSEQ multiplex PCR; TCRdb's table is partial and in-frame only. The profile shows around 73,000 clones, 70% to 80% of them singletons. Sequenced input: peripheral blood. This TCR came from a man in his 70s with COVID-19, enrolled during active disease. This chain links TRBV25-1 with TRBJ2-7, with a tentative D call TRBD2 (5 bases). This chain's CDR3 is CASSEGGAAWDEQYF. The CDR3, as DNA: TGTGCCAGCAGTGAAGGAGGAGCGGCCTGGGACGAGCAGTACTTC.